This T cell receptor (beta chain) stems from a study of blood T cell repertoires in COVID-19. Study as a whole: Samples of COVID-19 (acute and convalescent) were obtained from the United States, Italy and Spain. T cells, B-cell-depleted T cells, or PBMCs supplied cDNA or gDNA.

Symptom resolution, clearance, or two negative PCRs marked the recovered donors of Cohort 3. Per germline, CDR1 MDHEN and CDR2 SYDVKM. Deletions cut 3 bases from V and 4 bases from J, with 4 bases between. This CDR3 has 12 residues. In the original processing: Reference gene primers were amplified, and this amplification served to estimate nucleated cell counts. This table comes from immunoSEQ multiplex PCR, and its TCRdb copy is limited to in-frame clones, with some not included. D and trimming come from the DNA, and the V and J calls and clone size come from that table. Of fewer than 300,000 clones detected, about 93% appear once; the ten largest clones hold 0.9% to 1.2%.

The chain is built from TRBV28 and TRBJ2-1; D gene ambiguous. The receptor's source is a woman under 40 who had recovered from COVID-19. Sequencing was done on a sample of PBMCs or T cells enriched from blood (not recorded which). The CDR3 protein is CASSFYYNEQFF. The CDR3 region has the DNA TGTGCCAGCAGTTTTTATTACAATGAGCAGTTCTTC. Full variable domain (missing parts from reference TRBV28 and TRBJ2-1): DVKVTQSSRYLVKRTGEKVFLECVQDMDHENMFWYRQDPGLGLRLIYFSYDVKMKEKGDIPEGYSVSREKKERFSLILESASTNQTSMYLCASSFYYNEQFFGPGTRLTVL.